Shown below are 32 T cell receptor beta chains from a single sample sequenced in a study of blood T cell repertoires in COVID-19. This table comes from immunoSEQ multiplex PCR, and its TCRdb copy is limited to in-frame clones, with some not included. The sample yields 200,000 to 300,000 clones, about 90% seen once. Sequencing was performed on peripheral blood. These receptors were taken from a man aged 30 to 39 with COVID-19, enrolled during active disease.

The genes are TRBV6-5 and TRBJ1-3; TRBD1 aligns across 9 bases. V shed 6 bases, J shed 8 bases, and the junction held 8 bases outside the gene matches. The germline V gene encodes CDR1 MNHEY and CDR2 SVGAGI. The CDR3 totals 14 residues. The CDR3 sequence is CASRRQGGKDTIYF. The CDR3 DNA is TGTGCCAGCAGGCGACAGGGGGGGAAAGACACCATATATTTT.

The V and J genes are TRBV7-2 and TRBJ1-5, with 7 bases identical to TRBD1. The trim removed 2 bases at V and 2 bases at J, leaving 6 bases unmatched. CDR3 length: 16 amino acids. The V gene's germline CDR1 is SGHTA and CDR2 FQGNSA. This CDR3 is CASSLQGGGGNQPQHF. The CDR3 nucleotides are TGTGCCAGCAGCTTACAGGGGGGAGGCGGCAATCAGCCCCAGCATTTT.

This rearrangement joins TRBV7-3 to TRBJ1-2; 9 bases are shared with TRBD1. With 5 bases clipped from V and 8 bases from J, the junction kept 6 bases outside the gene matches. The CDR3 runs to 13 residues. Germline values: CDR1 SGHTA, CDR2 FQGTGA. As DNA, the CDR3 is TGTGCCAGCAGCCTCCGGACAGGGGAAGGCTACACCTTC. It encodes CASSLRTGEGYTF.

This clone has just a few counts. CDR3 loop: CASSIWGRQETQYF. The DNA of the CDR3 is TGTGCCAGTAGTATATGGGGCCGCCAAGAGACCCAGTACTTC. V and J are TRBV19 and TRBJ2-5; tentative D call: TRBD1 (5 bases). There are 14 residues in the CDR3. From germline, CDR1 is LNHDA and CDR2 SQIVND (reference sequence). Trimming stripped 2 bases from V and 1 base from J, with 8 bases between.

The V gene is TRBV4-1, the J gene TRBJ1-2; 8 bases fit TRBD1. CDR3 size: 14 residues. Germline V gene data show CDR1 as MGHRA and CDR2 as YSYEKL. J gave up 7 bases and V 4 bases, and 8 bases lay outside the gene matches. The CDR3 loop reads CASSRQDRGSGYTF. CDR3 DNA: TGCGCCAGCAGCCGGCAAGACAGGGGAAGTGGCTACACCTTC.

This chain links TRBV27 with TRBJ1-2; TRBD1 is a possible D gene (5 bases). The CDR3 is made up of 15 amino acids. V lost 1 base and J lost 1, with 10 bases in between. Per the germline V gene, CDR1 is MNHEY and CDR2 is SMNVEV (reference sequence). In nucleotides, the CDR3 is TGTGCCAGCAGTTTATATGCAGGGATTAACTATGGCTACACCTTC. Amino acid sequence: CASSLYAGINYGYTF.

The chain uses TRBV3-1 (or the pseudogene TRBV3-2) and TRBJ2-3; 10 bases map to TRBD2. The germline CDR1 and CDR2 sequences are LGHDT and YNNKEL (reference sequence). The CDR3 consists of 18 residues. V shed 1 base and J 0 bases; nucleotides not matched to a gene: 7. The CDR3 region is CASSQGNPSGRSTDTQYF. As DNA, the CDR3 is TGTGCCAGCAGCCAAGGCAACCCTAGCGGGAGAAGCACAGATACGCAGTATTTT.

The CDR3 region has the DNA TGTGCCAGTTCCTCAGCCGGACAGCCTTCCCTCTACGAGCAGTACTTC. This sequence encodes CASSSAGQPSLYEQYF. The genes are TRBV19 and TRBJ2-7, with a weak D call TRBD1 (6 bases). CDR3 length: 16 residues. CDR1 and CDR2 from the germline V gene are LNHDA and SQIVND (reference sequence). V was trimmed by 8 bases and J by 3 bases, leaving 23 bases between them.

This clone appeared a single time. The chain recombines TRBV6-5 with TRBJ1-2; D not resolved. The V end was cut by 0 bases, the J end by 4 bases, with 15 bases between. The germline gives CDR1 MNHEY, CDR2 SVGAGI. The CDR3 has 16 residues. CDR3 nucleotides: TGTGCCAGCAGTTACTCGTTGGAGGGATCCTCCTATGGCTACACCTTC. This encodes CASSYSLEGSSYGYTF.

The chain joins TRBV3-1 (or the pseudogene TRBV3-2) to TRBJ2-7; D is ambiguous. This CDR3 has 14 amino acids. Germline lookup yields CDR1 LGHDT and CDR2 YNNKEL (reference sequence). V was shortened by 4 bases and J by 2 bases, with 12 bases between the two germline ends. The CDR3 DNA is TGTGCCAGCAGCCCCCGTCTGGAGCCCTACGAGCAGTACTTC. This sequence encodes CASSPRLEPYEQYF.

The rearrangement links TRBV15 to TRBJ1-3; D ambiguous. From germline, CDR1 is LNHNV and CDR2 YYDKDF (reference sequence). There are 17 residues in the CDR3. Trimming shortened V by 0 bases and J by 2 bases, and 14 bases separated the two germline ends. CDR3 nucleotide sequence: TGTGCCACCAGCAGAGATATGGTTGGAGGGACTGGAAACACCATATATTTT. Translating it yields CATSRDMVGGTGNTIYF.

This chain joins TRBV5-1 and TRBJ1-5; tentatively, D is TRBD1 (6 bases). Trimming stripped 4 bases from V and 0 bases from J, with 11 bases between. Germline V gene lookup returns CDR1 SGHRS and CDR2 YFSETQ. CDR3 length equals 15 residues. The chain's CDR3 is CASSQDSHSNQPQHF. The CDR3 DNA reads TGCGCCAGCAGCCAGGACAGCCATAGCAATCAGCCCCAGCATTTT.

The chain carries TRBV7-9 and TRBJ2-7, with a weak D call TRBD1 (5 bases). V was clipped by 5 bases and J by 0 bases, with 8 bases between them. This CDR3 has 13 amino acids. Germline lookup yields CDR1 SEHNR and CDR2 FQNEAQ (reference sequence). As DNA, the CDR3 is TGTGCCAGCAGCCTCGACAGCTCCTACGAGCAGTACTTC. It codes for CASSLDSSYEQYF.

The V and J genes are TRBV2 and TRBJ1-2; tentative D call: TRBD1 (6 bases). The CDR3 is made up of 12 amino acids. Germline V CDR1 and CDR2: SNHLY, FYNNEI. Deletions cut 4 bases from V and 10 bases from J, with 13 bases between. CDR3 coding DNA: TGTGCCAGCAGTGGGGACAATCGCGTCTACACCTTC. It translates to CASSGDNRVYTF.

To note about this clone: The junction and the germline gene differ at one end; a read error may be behind it. This chain joins TRBV2 and TRBJ2-1; 8 nucleotides match TRBD2. The germline CDR1 and CDR2 sequences are SNHLY and FYNNEI. The CDR3 extends over 15 amino acids. The CDR3 reads CASSEERTSHHEQFF. CDR3 nucleotides: TGTGCCAGCAGCGAAGAACGGACTAGCCATCATGAGCAGTTCTTC.

The chain links TRBV3-1 (or the pseudogene TRBV3-2) to TRBJ2-7; D gene unclear. The CDR3 consists of 12 residues. V lost 4 bases and J lost 4, with 8 bases in between. Per the germline V gene, CDR1 is LGHDT and CDR2 is YNNKEL (reference sequence). CDR3 DNA sequence: TGTGCCAGCAGCCTCCTAGATTACGAGCAGTACTTC. Translation: CASSLLDYEQYF.

The chain combines TRBV11-2 with TRBJ2-3, with TRBD2 matching over 9 bases. V trimming: 1 base; J trimming: 2 bases; junction bases outside the gene matches: 7. This CDR3 is built from 17 residues. The germline V gene encodes CDR1 SGHAT and CDR2 FQNNGV. The DNA for the CDR3 is TGTGCCAGCAGCTTAGTTGAGCGGGGGGTAGTCACAGATACGCAGTATTTT. Amino acids: CASSLVERGVVTDTQYF.

This rearrangement joins TRBV5-4 to TRBJ2-1, with 8 positions matching TRBD2. J lost 4 bases, V lost 4 bases, and 7 bases had no gene match. Germline CDR1 reads SGHNT; CDR2 reads YYREEE (reference sequence). The CDR3 contains 15 residues. CDR3 nucleotides: TGTGCCAGCAGCCGGCAAGCGGGGGAGTACAATGAGCAGTTCTTC. Protein product: CASSRQAGEYNEQFF.

V gene TRBV7-2 combines with J gene TRBJ2-5; TRBD1 aligns across 10 bases. V lost 8 bases and J lost 11; bases outside the gene matches: 17. This CDR3 has 15 residues. Looked up from germline, CDR1 is SGHTA and CDR2 is FQGNSA. In DNA form, the CDR3 reads TGTGCCAGCTCTCGGGAGGGACAGGGGACTACTGGGCAGTACTTC. The encoded protein is CASSREGQGTTGQYF.

J is TRBJ2-5 and V is TRBV9; 8 bases match TRBD1. V shed 1 base, J shed 5 bases, and the junction held 10 bases outside the gene matches. The V gene's germline CDR1 is SGDLS and CDR2 YYNGEE. The CDR3 has 16 residues. The CDR3 nucleotides are TGTGCCAGCAGCGTATCAGGGGGCGGTTTTATCGAGACCCAGTACTTC. Translation: CASSVSGGGFIETQYF.

The V gene is TRBV28, the J gene TRBJ2-7, with TRBD2 matching over 7 bases. Germline CDR1 is MDHEN and CDR2 is SYDVKM. This CDR3 region has 16 residues. The ends lost 3 bases at V and 2 bases at J; junction bases unmatched: 10. This CDR3 reads CASSFDFGRGTYEQYF. The DNA for the CDR3 is TGTGCCAGCAGTTTCGATTTTGGGCGGGGGACCTACGAGCAGTACTTC.

The chain has TRBV19 and TRBJ1-4, with D perhaps matching TRBD1 (5 bases). The CDR3 extends over 15 amino acids. Germline assignment: CDR1 LNHDA and CDR2 SQIVND (reference sequence). With 2 bases removed from V and 9 bases from J, the gap between germline ends came to 16 bases. The CDR3 nucleotides are TGTGCCAGTAGTATACTGACAGAGCGTTCTCAAAAACTGTTTTTT. Translating it yields CASSILTERSQKLFF.

This clone has just one count. The V call is TRBV18, the J call TRBJ1-1; D is possibly TRBD1 (6 bases). The CDR3 consists of 13 residues. V dropped 2 bases and J dropped 2 bases, with 6 bases sitting between them. The germline CDR1 and CDR2 sequences are KGHSH and LQKENI. CDR3 sequence: CASSPGGNTEAFF. CDR3 DNA sequence: TGTGCCAGCTCACCAGGGGGCAACACTGAAGCTTTCTTT.

The chain joins TRBV12-3 or TRBV12-4 to TRBJ1-4; D gene unclear. V was shortened by 6 bases and J by 6 bases, with 8 bases between the two germline ends. The CDR3 sequence is 12 residues long. The CDR3 DNA follows: TGTGCCAGCAGCGTAGAGGATGAAAAACTGTTTTTT. Protein: CASSVEDEKLFF.

The chain has TRBV24-1 and TRBJ2-3; 8 bases line up with TRBD2. The CDR3 is 15 residues long. Trimming cost V 6 bases and J 0 bases; bases outside gene matches: 4. Germline values: CDR1 KGHDR, CDR2 SFDVKD. CDR3 in amino acids: CATSSGGGSTDTQYF. CDR3 DNA sequence: TGTGCCACCAGTTCCGGGGGGGGTAGCACAGATACGCAGTATTTT.

This chain uses TRBV15 with TRBJ2-2, with D possibly TRBD1 on 5 matching bases. CDR1 is LNHNV and CDR2 is YYDKDF in the germline V gene (reference sequence). V was trimmed by 0 bases and J by 7 bases, leaving 9 bases between them. This CDR3 has 14 amino acids. This CDR3 is CATSRDRVGGELFF. The CDR3 nucleotides are TGTGCCACCAGCAGAGACAGGGTTGGCGGGGAGCTGTTTTTT. Full variable domain (remainder filled in from reference TRBV15 and TRBJ2-2): DAMVIQNPRYQVTQFGKPVTLSCSQTLNHNVMYWYQQKSSQAPKLLFHYYDKDFNNEADTPDNFQSRRPNTSFCFLDIRSPGLGDTAMYLCATSRDRVGGELFFGEGSRLTVL.

The V and J genes are TRBV19 and TRBJ2-1; 13 nucleotides align to TRBD2. V was pared by 5 bases and J by 8 bases, with 6 bases of the junction left unmatched. Germline CDR1 is LNHDA and CDR2 is SQIVND (reference sequence). The CDR3 spans 15 residues. CDR3 coding DNA: TGTGCCAGTAGTCCAGCCGGGACTAGCGGGGATGAGCAGTTCTTC. Protein sequence: CASSPAGTSGDEQFF.

This clone was recorded once. J is TRBJ2-3 and V is TRBV2; 12 positions match TRBD1. Germline V gene sequence: CDR1 SNHLY, CDR2 FYNNEI. The CDR3 spans 15 residues. Trimming took 7 bases from V and 4 from J; bases not matched to a gene: 6. The CDR3 protein is CASTTGQGAADTQYF. CDR3 nucleotides: TGTGCCAGCACCACGGGACAGGGGGCGGCAGATACGCAGTATTTT.

The V gene is TRBV6-1, the J gene TRBJ1-1; 7 bases are shared with TRBD1. The CDR3 loop spans 14 amino acids. Germline V CDR1 and CDR2: MNHNS, SASEGT. The ends lost 6 bases at V and 6 bases at J; junction bases unmatched: 10. The CDR3 DNA follows: TGTGCCAGCAGCCTCGACAGGGTCTACGCTGAAGCTTTCTTT. Residues: CASSLDRVYAEAFF.

J is TRBJ1-3 and V is TRBV28; 8 bases are shared with TRBD1. V lost 6 bases to trimming and J lost 4 bases; unmatched junction nucleotides: 14. CDR1 MDHEN and CDR2 SYDVKM come from the germline V gene. The CDR3 is made up of 17 amino acids. CDR3 nucleotide sequence: TGTGCCAGCAGGTATCTTAGGACAGGGACGGAAGGAAACACCATATATTTT. Protein sequence: CASRYLRTGTEGNTIYF.

This chain links TRBV6-5 with TRBJ1-1; unclear D gene. Trimming left V 8 bases short and J 3 bases short, with 13 bases between. The CDR3 consists of 13 residues. Germline V gene sequence: CDR1 MNHEY, CDR2 SVGAGI. The CDR3 sequence: CASRLRSDTEAFF. CDR3 nucleotides: TGTGCCAGCCGCCTGAGGTCGGACACTGAAGCTTTCTTT.

The V and J genes are TRBV6-1 and TRBJ2-3; D uncertain. The CDR3 length is 15 residues. V lost 2 bases and J 3 bases, leaving 12 bases between the germline ends. The germline CDR1 and CDR2 sequences are MNHNS and SASEGT. CDR3 in DNA: TGTGCCAGCAGTGAATTGTTGGTAGAGACAGATACGCAGTATTTT. It is translated as CASSELLVETDTQYF.